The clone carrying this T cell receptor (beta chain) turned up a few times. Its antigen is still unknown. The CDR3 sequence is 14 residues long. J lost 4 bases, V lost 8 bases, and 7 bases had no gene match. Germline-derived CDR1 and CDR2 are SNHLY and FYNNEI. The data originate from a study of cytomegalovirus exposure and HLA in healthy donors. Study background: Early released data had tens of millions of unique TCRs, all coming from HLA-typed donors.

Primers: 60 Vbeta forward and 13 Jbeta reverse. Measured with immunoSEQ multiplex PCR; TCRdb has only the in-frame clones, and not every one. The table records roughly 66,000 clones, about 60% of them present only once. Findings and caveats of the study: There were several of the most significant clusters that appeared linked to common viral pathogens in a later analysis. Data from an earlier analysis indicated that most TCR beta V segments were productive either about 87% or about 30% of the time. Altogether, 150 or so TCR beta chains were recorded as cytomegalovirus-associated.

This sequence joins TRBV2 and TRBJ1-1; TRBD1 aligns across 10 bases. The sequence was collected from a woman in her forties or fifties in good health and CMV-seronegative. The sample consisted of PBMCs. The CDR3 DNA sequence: TGTGCCAGCGCCCGGGACAGGGGTATCACTGAAGCTTTCTTT. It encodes CASARDRGITEAFF.